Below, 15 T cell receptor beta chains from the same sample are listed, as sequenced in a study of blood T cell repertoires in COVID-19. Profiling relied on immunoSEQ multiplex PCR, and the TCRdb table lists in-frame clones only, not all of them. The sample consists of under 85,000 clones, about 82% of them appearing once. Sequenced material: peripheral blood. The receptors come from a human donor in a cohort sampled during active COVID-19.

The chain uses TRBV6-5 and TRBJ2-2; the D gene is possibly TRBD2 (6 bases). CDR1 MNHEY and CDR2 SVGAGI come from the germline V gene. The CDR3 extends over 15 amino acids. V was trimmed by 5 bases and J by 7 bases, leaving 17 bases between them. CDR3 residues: CASSRRDSHGGELFF. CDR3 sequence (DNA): TGTGCCAGCAGTCGGAGGGACTCCCACGGCGGGGAGCTGTTTTTT.

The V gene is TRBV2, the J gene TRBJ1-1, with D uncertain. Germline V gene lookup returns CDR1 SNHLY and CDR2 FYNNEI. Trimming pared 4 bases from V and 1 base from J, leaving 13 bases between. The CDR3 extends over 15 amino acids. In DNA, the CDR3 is TGTGCCAGCAGTGTTCGCTTCGGGGAGAACACTGAAGCTTTCTTT. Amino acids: CASSVRFGENTEAFF.

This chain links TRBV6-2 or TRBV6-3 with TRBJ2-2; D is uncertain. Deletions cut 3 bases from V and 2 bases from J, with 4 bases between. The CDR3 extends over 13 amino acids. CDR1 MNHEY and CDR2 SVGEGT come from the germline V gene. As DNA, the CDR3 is TGTGCCAGCAGTTATGTAAACACCGGGGAGCTGTTTTTT. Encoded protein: CASSYVNTGELFF.

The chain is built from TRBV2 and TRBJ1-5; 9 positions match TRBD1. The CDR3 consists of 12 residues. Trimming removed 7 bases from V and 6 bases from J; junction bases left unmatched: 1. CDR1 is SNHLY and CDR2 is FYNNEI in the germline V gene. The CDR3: CASKTGGQPQHF. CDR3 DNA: TGTGCCAGCAAGACAGGGGGTCAGCCCCAGCATTTT. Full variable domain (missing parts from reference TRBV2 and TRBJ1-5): EPEVTQTPSHQVTQMGQEVILRCVPISNHLYFYWYRQILGQKVEFLVSFYNNEISEKSEIFDDQFSVERPDGSNFTLKIRSTKLEDSAMYFCASKTGGQPQHFGDGTRLSIL.

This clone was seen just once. The chain's CDR3 is CASKTETGIAGELFF. CDR3 DNA: TGTGCCAGCAAGACGGAGACAGGGATTGCCGGGGAGCTGTTTTTT. This sequence joins TRBV2 and TRBJ2-2; 7 nucleotides agree with TRBD1. The length of the CDR3 is 15 residues. CDR1 SNHLY and CDR2 FYNNEI come from the germline V gene. With 7 bases clipped from V and 6 bases from J, the junction kept 11 bases outside the gene matches. The whole variable domain, remainder taken from reference TRBV2 and TRBJ2-2, is EPEVTQTPSHQVTQMGQEVILRCVPISNHLYFYWYRQILGQKVEFLVSFYNNEISEKSEIFDDQFSVERPDGSNFTLKIRSTKLEDSAMYFCASKTETGIAGELFFGEGSRLTVL.

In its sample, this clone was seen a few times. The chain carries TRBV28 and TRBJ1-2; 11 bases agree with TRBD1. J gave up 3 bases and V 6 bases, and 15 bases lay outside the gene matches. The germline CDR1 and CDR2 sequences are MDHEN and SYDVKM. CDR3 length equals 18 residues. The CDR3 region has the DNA TGTGCCAGCAGATGGACAGGGGGCGCGGTGGGTAAGGACTATGGCTACACCTTC. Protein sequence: CASRWTGGAVGKDYGYTF.

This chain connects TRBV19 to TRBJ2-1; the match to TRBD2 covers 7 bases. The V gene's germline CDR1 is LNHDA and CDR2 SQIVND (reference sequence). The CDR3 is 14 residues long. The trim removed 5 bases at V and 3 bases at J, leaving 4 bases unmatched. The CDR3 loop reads CASSLGTNYNEQFF. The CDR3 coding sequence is TGTGCCAGTAGTCTCGGGACTAACTACAATGAGCAGTTCTTC.

CDR3 amino acids: CAISRGDGNSNQPQHF. In DNA form, the CDR3 reads TGTGCCATCAGCCGGGGGGACGGCAATAGCAATCAGCCCCAGCATTTT. This chain uses TRBV10-3 with TRBJ1-5; the D gene is possibly TRBD1 (5 bases). The V gene's germline CDR1 is ENHRY and CDR2 SYGVKD. V was pared by 6 bases and J by 0 bases, with 15 bases between. The CDR3 runs to 16 residues.

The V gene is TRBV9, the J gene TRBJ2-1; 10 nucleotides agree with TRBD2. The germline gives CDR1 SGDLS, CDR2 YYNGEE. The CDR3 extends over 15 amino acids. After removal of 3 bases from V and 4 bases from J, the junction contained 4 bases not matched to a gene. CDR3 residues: CASSGSGGGYNEQFF. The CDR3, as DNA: TGTGCCAGCAGCGGGAGCGGGGGGGGATACAATGAGCAGTTCTTC. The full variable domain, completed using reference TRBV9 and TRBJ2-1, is DSGVTQTPKHLITATGQRVTLRCSPRSGDLSVYWYQQSLDQGLQFLIQYYNGEERAKGNILERFSAQQFPDLHSELNLSSLELGDSALYFCASSGSGGGYNEQFFGPGTRLTVL.

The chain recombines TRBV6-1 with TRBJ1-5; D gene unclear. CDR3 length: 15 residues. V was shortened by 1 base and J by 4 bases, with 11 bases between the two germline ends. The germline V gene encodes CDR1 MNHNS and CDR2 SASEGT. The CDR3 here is CASSEVNGGNQPQHF. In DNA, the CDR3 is TGTGCCAGCAGTGAAGTTAACGGAGGAAATCAGCCCCAGCATTTT.

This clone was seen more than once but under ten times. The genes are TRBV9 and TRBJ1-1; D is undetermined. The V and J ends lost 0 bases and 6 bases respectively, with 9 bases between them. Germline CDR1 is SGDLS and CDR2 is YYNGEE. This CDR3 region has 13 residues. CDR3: CASSVAPFSEAFF. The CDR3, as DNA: TGTGCCAGCAGCGTAGCCCCCTTCTCTGAAGCTTTCTTT.

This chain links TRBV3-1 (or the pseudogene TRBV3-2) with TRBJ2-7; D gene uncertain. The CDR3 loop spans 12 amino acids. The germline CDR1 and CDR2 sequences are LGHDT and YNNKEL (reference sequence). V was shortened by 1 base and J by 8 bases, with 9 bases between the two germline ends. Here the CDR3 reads CASSQVLTQQYF. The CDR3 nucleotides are TGTGCCAGCAGCCAAGTACTAACACAGCAGTACTTC.

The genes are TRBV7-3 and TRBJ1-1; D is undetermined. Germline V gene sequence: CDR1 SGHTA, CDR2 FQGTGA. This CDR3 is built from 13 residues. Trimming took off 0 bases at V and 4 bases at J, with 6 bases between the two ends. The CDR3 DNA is TGTGCCAGCAGCTTAACCGCGGGCACTGAAGCTTTCTTT. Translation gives CASSLTAGTEAFF.

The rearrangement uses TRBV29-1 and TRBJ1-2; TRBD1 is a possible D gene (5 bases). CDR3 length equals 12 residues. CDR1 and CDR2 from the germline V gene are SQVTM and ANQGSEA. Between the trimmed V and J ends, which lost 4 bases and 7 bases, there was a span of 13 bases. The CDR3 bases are TGCAGCGTTGCGTCCCAGGGACTTGGCTACACCTTC. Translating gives CSVASQGLGYTF.

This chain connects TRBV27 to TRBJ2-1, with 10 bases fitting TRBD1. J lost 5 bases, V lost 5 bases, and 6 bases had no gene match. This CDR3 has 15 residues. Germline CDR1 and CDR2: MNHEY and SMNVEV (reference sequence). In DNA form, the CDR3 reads TGTGCCAGCAGTGAAGACAGGGGGCCCGACAATGAGCAGTTCTTC. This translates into CASSEDRGPDNEQFF.